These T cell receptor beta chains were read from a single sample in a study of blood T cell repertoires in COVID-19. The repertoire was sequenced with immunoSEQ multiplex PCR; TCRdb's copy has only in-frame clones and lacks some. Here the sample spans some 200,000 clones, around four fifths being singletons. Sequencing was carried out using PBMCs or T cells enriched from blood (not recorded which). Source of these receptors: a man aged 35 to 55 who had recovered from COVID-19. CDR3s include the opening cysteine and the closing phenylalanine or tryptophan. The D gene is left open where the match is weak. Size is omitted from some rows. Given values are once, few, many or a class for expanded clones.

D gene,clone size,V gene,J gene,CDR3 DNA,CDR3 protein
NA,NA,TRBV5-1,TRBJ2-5,TGCGCCAGCAGCTTGTACGTAAACTCTCCAACGGAGGAGACCCAGTACTTC,CASSLYVNSPTEETQYF
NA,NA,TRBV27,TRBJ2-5,TGTGCCAGCAGTTTCTCTGGAGGGTCCGGAGGAGAGACCCAGTACTTC,CASSFSGGSGGETQYF
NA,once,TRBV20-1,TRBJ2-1,TGCAGTGCTAGTGATCCTAGCTCAAGGCCCAATGAGCAGTTCTTC,CSASDPSSRPNEQFF
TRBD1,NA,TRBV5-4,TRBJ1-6,TGTGCCAGCAGCATACCTGGACAGGGGACGGGTTCACCCCTCCACTTT,CASSIPGQGTGSPLHF
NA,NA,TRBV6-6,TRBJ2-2,TGTGCCAGCAGTTGGACAGAAACCGGGGAGCTGTTTTTT,CASSWTETGELFF
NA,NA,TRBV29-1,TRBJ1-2,TGCAGCTCTCAAGGGGGCTATGGCTACACCTTC,CSSQGGYGYTF
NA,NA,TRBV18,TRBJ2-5,TGTGCCAGCTCACCACCTTCCCCGGAGACCCAGTACTTC,CASSPPSPETQYF
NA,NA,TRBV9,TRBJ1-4,TGTGCCAGCAGCGTCGGGGTGGCTGAAAAACTGTTTTTT,CASSVGVAEKLFF
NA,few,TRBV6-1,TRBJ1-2,TGTGCCAGCAGTGAAGCAGACAGGCTAGAAGGCTACACCTTC,CASSEADRLEGYTF
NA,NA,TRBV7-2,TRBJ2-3,TGTGCCAGCAGCCTGACCATTAGCGATACGCAGTATTTT,CASSLTISDTQYF
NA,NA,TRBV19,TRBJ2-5,TGTGCCAGTAGTATAGCGGGGATCGAGACCCAGTACTTC,CASSIAGIETQYF
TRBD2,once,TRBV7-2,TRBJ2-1,TGTGCCAGCAGCTTAGGGGGGACTAGCGGGACTAATGAGCAGTTCTTC,CASSLGGTSGTNEQFF
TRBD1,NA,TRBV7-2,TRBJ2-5,TGTGCCAGCAGCTTAGCGTTAGGGGGCGGCGAGACCCAGTACTTC,CASSLALGGGETQYF
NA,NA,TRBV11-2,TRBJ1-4,TGTGCCAGCAGCTTAGGGAGGGGCTTTACTTCCAATGAAAAACTGTTTTTT,CASSLGRGFTSNEKLFF
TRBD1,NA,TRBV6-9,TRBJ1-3,TGTGCCAGCACAGGGGGCGAAGGAAACACCATATATTTT,CASTGGEGNTIYF
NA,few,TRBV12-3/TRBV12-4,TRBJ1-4,TGTGCCAGCGCCGTCGGGACAAATGAAAAACTGTTTTTT,CASAVGTNEKLFF
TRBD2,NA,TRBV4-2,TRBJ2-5,TGTGCCAGCAGCCAAGATCCTGGTTCGGGAGGCCGGGGGACCCAGTACTTC,CASSQDPGSGGRGTQYF
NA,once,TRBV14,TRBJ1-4,TGTGCCAGCCGAGGAGGGACCGTGGAACTGTTTTTT,CASRGGTVELFF
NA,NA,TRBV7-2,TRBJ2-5,TGTGCCAGCAGCCGCACAGGGGGAGGGGAGACCCAGTACTTC,CASSRTGGGETQYF
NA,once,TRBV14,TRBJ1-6,TGTGCCAGCAGCCAAGGTCAGCAGGGTGGCTATAATTCACCCCTCCACTTT,CASSQGQQGGYNSPLHF
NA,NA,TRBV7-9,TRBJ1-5,TGTGCCGGACAAGGGGACAATCAGCCCCAGCATTTT,CAGQGDNQPQHF
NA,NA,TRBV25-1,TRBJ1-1,TGTGCCAGCAGGAAGGGGGGGGTTTGGTGGGCTGAAGCTTTCTTT,CASRKGGVWWAEAFF
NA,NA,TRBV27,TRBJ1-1,TGTGCCAGCAGATTTGGAGACATTAGGGGGACTGAAGCTTTCTTT,CASRFGDIRGTEAFF
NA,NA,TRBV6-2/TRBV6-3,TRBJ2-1,TGTGCCAGCAGTTACTCTTGGACTACAAGCTCCTACAATGAGCAGTTCTTC,CASSYSWTTSSYNEQFF
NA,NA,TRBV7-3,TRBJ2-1,TGTGCCAGCAGCTTGCAGGGTGAGTCCTACAATGAGCAGTTCTTC,CASSLQGESYNEQFF
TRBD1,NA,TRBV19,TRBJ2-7,TGTGCCAGTAGCGCCGCGGGGACAGGGTTCTACGAGCAGTACTTC,CASSAAGTGFYEQYF
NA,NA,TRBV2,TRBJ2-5,TGTGCCAGCCAGGAGACCCAGTACTTC,CASQETQYF
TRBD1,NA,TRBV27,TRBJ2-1,TGTGCCAGCAGTTTAAGCACCGGGACAGGGGCCTACAATGAGCAGTTCTTC,CASSLSTGTGAYNEQFF
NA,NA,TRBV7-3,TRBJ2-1,TGTGCCAGCAGCTTCTCTAGCTCCTACAATGAGCAGTTCTTC,CASSFSSSYNEQFF
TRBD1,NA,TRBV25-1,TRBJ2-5,TGTGCCAGCAGTTTACAGGGGGCGAGGCGAGAGACCCAGTACTTC,CASSLQGARRETQYF
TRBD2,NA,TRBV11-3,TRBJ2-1,TGTGCCAGCAGCTTAGGTGGGACTAGCGGGAGGGCCAGGAATGAGCAGTTCTTC,CASSLGGTSGRARNEQFF
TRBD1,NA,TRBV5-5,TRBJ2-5,TGTGCCAGCAGCCAGGGGGATCTTGAGACCCAGTACTTC,CASSQGDLETQYF
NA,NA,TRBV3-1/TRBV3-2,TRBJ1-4,TGTGCCAGTCAGGGCGGATATAATGAAAAACTGTTTTTT,CASQGGYNEKLFF
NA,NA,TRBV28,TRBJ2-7,TGTGCCAGCACACATCCGGGAGCGAACTACGAGCAGTACTTC,CASTHPGANYEQYF
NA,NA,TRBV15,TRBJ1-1,TGTGCCACCAGCCCTAGGAGGGAGATGAACACTGAAGCTTTCTTT,CATSPRREMNTEAFF
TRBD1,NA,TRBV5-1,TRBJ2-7,TGCGCCAGCAGCTTACGGGACAGGGGGAGGGACGAGCAGTACTTC,CASSLRDRGRDEQYF
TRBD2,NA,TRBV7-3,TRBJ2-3,TGTGCCAGCAGCTCCAGCGGGAGGACAGATACGCAGTATTTT,CASSSSGRTDTQYF
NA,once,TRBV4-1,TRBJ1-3,TGCGCCAGCAGCCAAGGAAGCCTAAGGGGAGGAAACACCATATATTTT,CASSQGSLRGGNTIYF
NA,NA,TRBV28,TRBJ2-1,TGTGCCAGCAGAAGAGCAGGGTCCTACAATGAGCAGTTCTTC,CASRRAGSYNEQFF
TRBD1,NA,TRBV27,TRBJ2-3,TGTGCCAGCAGTCCTAGGGGGGACAGGGGAGATACGCAGTATTTT,CASSPRGDRGDTQYF
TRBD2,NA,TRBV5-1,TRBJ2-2,TGCGCCAGCAGCTTTGGACTAGCGGGGATCACCGGGGAGCTGTTTTTT,CASSFGLAGITGELFF
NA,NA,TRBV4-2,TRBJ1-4,TGTGCCAGCAGCCGATCCCTCTACGGGGGTTTGGATGAAAAACTGTTTTTT,CASSRSLYGGLDEKLFF
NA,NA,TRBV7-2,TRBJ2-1,TGTGCCAGCAGCGGGAGCTCCTACAATGAGCAGTTCTTC,CASSGSSYNEQFF
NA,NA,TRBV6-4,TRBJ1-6,TGTGCCAGCTGCGCGGGCGGAGTTCGGTCACCCCTCCACTTT,CASCAGGVRSPLHF
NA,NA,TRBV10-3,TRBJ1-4,TGTGCCATCACCTCAGTCCCGGGGGAAAAACTGTTTTTT,CAITSVPGEKLFF
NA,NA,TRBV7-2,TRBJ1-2,TGTGCCAGCAGCTTCGACAGACCGAATGGCTACACCTTC,CASSFDRPNGYTF
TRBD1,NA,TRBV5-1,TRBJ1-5,TGCGCCAGCAGCCTATTGGGACAGGGCAATCAGCCCCAGCATTTT,CASSLLGQGNQPQHF
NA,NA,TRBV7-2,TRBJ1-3,TGTGCCAGCAGCACGCGGGTGGGAGGGTCTGGAAACACCATATATTTT,CASSTRVGGSGNTIYF
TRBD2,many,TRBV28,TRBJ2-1,TGTGCCAGCGCGGCAGGACTAGCGAATAGTTTGGAGCAGTTCTTC,CASAAGLANSLEQFF
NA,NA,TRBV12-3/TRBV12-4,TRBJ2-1,TGTGCCAGTTCCAGAGGAGTGAATGAGCAGTTCTTC,CASSRGVNEQFF
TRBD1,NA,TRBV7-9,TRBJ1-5,TGTGCCAGCGGAAGACAGGGGAATAGCAATCAGCCCCAGCATTTT,CASGRQGNSNQPQHF
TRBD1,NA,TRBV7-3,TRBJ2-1,TGTGCCAGCAGCTCGGGACAGGGGGCGGTGCCCTACAATGAGCAGTTCTTC,CASSSGQGAVPYNEQFF
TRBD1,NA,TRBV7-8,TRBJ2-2,TGTGCCAGCAGCCGAGACAGGGACAAAGCCGGGGAGCTGTTTTTT,CASSRDRDKAGELFF
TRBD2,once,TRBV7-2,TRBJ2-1,TGTGCCAGCAGCTTAGTGGTGGGACTAGCAGCTCATGAGCAGTTCTTC,CASSLVVGLAAHEQFF
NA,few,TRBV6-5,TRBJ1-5,TGTGCCAGCTCGGGGATAAGTGAGGATCAGCCCCAGCATTTT,CASSGISEDQPQHF
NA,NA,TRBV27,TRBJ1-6,TGTGCCAGCAGTTTAAGGCAGGGAGGTCGAGGTTCACCCCTCCACTTT,CASSLRQGGRGSPLHF
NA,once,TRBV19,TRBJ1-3,TGTGCCAGTAGGTCCGCTGGTGCGGCTGGAAACACCATATATTTT,CASRSAGAAGNTIYF
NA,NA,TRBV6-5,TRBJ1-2,TGTGCCAGTGGGGAGTTTGGGAGTTCTAACTATGGCTACACCTTC,CASGEFGSSNYGYTF